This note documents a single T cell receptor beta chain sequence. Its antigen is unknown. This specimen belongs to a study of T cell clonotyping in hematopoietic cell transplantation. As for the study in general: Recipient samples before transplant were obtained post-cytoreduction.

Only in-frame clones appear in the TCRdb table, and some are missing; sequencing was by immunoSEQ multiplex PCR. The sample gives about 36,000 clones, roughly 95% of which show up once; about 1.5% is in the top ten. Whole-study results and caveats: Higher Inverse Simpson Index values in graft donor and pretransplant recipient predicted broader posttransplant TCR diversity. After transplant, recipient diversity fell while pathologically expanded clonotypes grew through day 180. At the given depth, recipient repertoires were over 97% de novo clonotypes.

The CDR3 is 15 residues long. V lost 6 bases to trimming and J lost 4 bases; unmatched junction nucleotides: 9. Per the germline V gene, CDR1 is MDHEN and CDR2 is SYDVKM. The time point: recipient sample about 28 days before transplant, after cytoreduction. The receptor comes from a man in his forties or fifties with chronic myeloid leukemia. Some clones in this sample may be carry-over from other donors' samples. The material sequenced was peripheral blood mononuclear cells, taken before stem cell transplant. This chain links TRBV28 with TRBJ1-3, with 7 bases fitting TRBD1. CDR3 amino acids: CASSQDRVGGNTIYF. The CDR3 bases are TGTGCCAGCAGCCAAGACAGGGTCGGCGGAAACACCATATATTTT. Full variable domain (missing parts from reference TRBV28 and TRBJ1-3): DVKVTQSSRYLVKRTGEKVFLECVQDMDHENMFWYRQDPGLGLRLIYFSYDVKMKEKGDIPEGYSVSREKKERFSLILESASTNQTSMYLCASSQDRVGGNTIYFGEGSWLTVV.